The table lists the clone carrying this T cell receptor (beta chain) with a few counts. Its specificity is unknown. This record comes from a study of metastatic and nonmetastatic thyroid tumors. Turning to the study itself: Peripheral blood and tumor or nodule samples from malignant and benign thyroid patients were compared.

Trimming removed 2 bases at V and 0 bases at J, with 17 bases between. Germline CDR1 and CDR2: MDHEN and SYDVKM. The CDR3 is made up of 18 amino acids. Study-level findings and limits: Within blood and tumor, benign nodules reportedly had significantly lower TCR beta diversity than malignant thyroid tumors did.

Under the authors' procedure: What underpinned the distant-metastasis classifier for papillary thyroid cancer was the set of CDR3 differences across clinicopathological groups. Using MiXCR, TCRdb reanalyzed the PCR reads. These V and J calls derive from TCRdb rather than the authors' analysis. The table includes about 14,000 clones, approximately 32% detected once. Until they underwent thyroid surgery, no patient had received any treatment. This clonotype was obtained from a female donor with papillary thyroid cancer or a benign thyroid nodule (not recorded which). Some clones in this sample may be carry-over from other donors' samples. V is TRBV28 and J is TRBJ1-3; D not certain. The source material was blood. CDR3 nucleotide sequence: TGTGCCAGCAGTTTACTGCCTATAGGAGGCGGCTCTGGAAACACCATATATTTT. It codes for CASSLLPIGGGSGNTIYF. The whole variable domain, filled in from reference TRBV28 and TRBJ1-3, reads DVKVTQSSRYLVKRTGEKVFLECVQDMDHENMFWYRQDPGLGLRLIYFSYDVKMKEKGDIPEGYSVSREKKERFSLILESASTNQTSMYLCASSLLPIGGGSGNTIYFGEGSWLTVV.